This T cell receptor beta chain was sequenced during a study of beta chain features in type 1 diabetes. What was sequenced were expressed TCRB transcripts, since all of the isolated RNA had been reverse transcribed. Sequencing was performed with immunoSEQ multiplex PCR; in TCRdb, only in-frame clones are kept and a portion is missing. The data show 620,000 or so clones, about 14% seen once. Every sorted population was more than 95% pure. Germline V CDR1 and CDR2: MGHDK, SYGVNS. V was pared by 4 bases and J by 7 bases, with 12 bases of the junction left unmatched. The CDR3 has 16 residues. This clone was seen a handful of times. Antigen: not known. Study results and caveats: Patients with type 1 diabetes showed fewer VDJ junction insertions and more deletions.

The sample consisted of naive CD4+ T cells from blood. The chain uses TRBV25-1 and TRBJ2-1; 8 nucleotides line up with TRBD1. The receptor comes from a man aged 18 to 29 in good health. The CDR3 bases are TGTGCCAGCAGTGCCGACAGGGGACGGAGGGGGAATGAGCAGTTCTTC. This sequence encodes CASSADRGRRGNEQFF.